This T cell receptor (beta chain) was identified in a study of Graves' ophthalmopathy and Graves' hyperthyroidism. Germline V gene sequence: CDR1 LNHDA, CDR2 SQIVND (reference sequence). This CDR3 comprises 14 residues. Trimming at V came to 8 bases and at J to 1 base, leaving 7 bases not matched to a gene. Exclusion covered patients with other autoimmune diseases or uncontrolled infections (as well as pregnancy or lactation). To note about this clonotype: No antigen is known for it.

The study amplified TCR beta CDR3 regions using RNA transcripts. First-round RT-PCR used HTBI primers; second-round multiplex PCR followed. TCRdb reprocessed the multiplex PCR reads via MiXCR and lists one record per CDR3 protein. The table has 400,000 or so distinct CDR3 sequences, 15% seen once. Study observations and caveats: Clonotypes were expanded in thyroid at above 0.001 frequency, and most also appeared in blood.

The source material was peripheral blood. The gene calls are TRBV19 and TRBJ2-7; 8 nucleotides match TRBD1. This TCR was recovered from a young woman with stable Graves' hyperthyroidism. The CDR3 sequence is CASRDRGSSYEQYF. In DNA form, the CDR3 reads TGTGCCAGTCGAGACAGGGGTTCATCCTACGAGCAGTACTTC.